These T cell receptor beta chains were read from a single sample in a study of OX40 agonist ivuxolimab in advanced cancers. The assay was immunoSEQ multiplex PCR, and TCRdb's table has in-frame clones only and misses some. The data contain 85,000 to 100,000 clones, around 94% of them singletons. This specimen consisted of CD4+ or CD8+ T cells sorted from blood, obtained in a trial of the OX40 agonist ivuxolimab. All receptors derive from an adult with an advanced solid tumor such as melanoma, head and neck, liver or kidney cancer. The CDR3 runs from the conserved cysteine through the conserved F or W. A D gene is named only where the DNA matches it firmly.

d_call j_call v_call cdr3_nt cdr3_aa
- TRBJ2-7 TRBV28 TGTGCCAGCACCCCCGGGGGACAGCCCAGTCCCTACGAGCAGTACTTC CASTPGGQPSPYEQYF
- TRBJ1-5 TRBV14 TGTGCCAGCAGCCAGGGTTTTCAGCCCCAGCATTTT CASSQGFQPQHF
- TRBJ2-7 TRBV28 TGTGCCAGCAGTTTACAGACGGGGCGACGGGACGAGCAGTACTTC CASSLQTGRRDEQYF
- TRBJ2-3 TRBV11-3 TGTGCCAGCTCGGGGATTCCGAACCCAGATACGCAGTATTTT CASSGIPNPDTQYF
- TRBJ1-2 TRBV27 TGTGCCAGCAGCCGCTCAGGGGTTAGGAACTATGGCTACACCTTC CASSRSGVRNYGYTF
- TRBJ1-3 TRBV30 TGTGCCTGCGGCCCCTCTGGAAACACCATATATTTT CACGPSGNTIYF
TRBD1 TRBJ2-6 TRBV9 TGTGCCAGCACCCTCGACAGGGCCGGCACTGGGGCCAACGTCCTGACTTTC CASTLDRAGTGANVLTF
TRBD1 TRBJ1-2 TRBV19 TGTGCCAGTAGTCCTGACAGGGGGCGATCTCAGGGCTACACCTTC CASSPDRGRSQGYTF
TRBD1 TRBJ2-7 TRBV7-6 TGTGCCAGCAGCCTAACACAGGGGGCGATTGGCGAGCAGTACTTC CASSLTQGAIGEQYF
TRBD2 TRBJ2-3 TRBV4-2 TGTGCCAGCAGCCAAGAGAGCGGGAGGAGGGGGGATACGCAGTATTTT CASSQESGRRGDTQYF
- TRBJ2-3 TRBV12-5 TGTGCTAGTGGCTTGTTTGGTAAGGATCCGAGTAAGGTCCAGGGATCAGATACGCAGTATTTT CASGLFGKDPSKVQGSDTQYF
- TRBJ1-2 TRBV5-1 TGCGCCAGCAGCATAACAGAGAACTATGGCTACACCTTC CASSITENYGYTF
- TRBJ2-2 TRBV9 TGTGCCAGCAGCCCCGGGACGGTCAACACCGGGGAGCTGTTTTTT CASSPGTVNTGELFF
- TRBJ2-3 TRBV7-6 TGTGCCAGCAGCGATAGCGGAATCACAGATACGCAGTATTTT CASSDSGITDTQYF